Following are 28 T cell receptor beta chains from one sample sequenced in a study of OX40 agonist ivuxolimab in advanced cancers. Clones were read by immunoSEQ multiplex PCR, and TCRdb kept only the in-frame ones, dropping some. The sample includes around 80,000 clones, 84% seen only once; the top ten take 6.6%. Sequenced here: CD4+ or CD8+ T cells sorted from blood, sampled in a trial of the OX40 agonist ivuxolimab. The receptors shown here come from an adult with an advanced solid tumor such as melanoma, head and neck, liver or kidney cancer.

The rearrangement uses TRBV7-3 and TRBJ2-2; 8 bases line up with TRBD2. This CDR3 region has 13 residues. V lost 6 bases and J lost 4; bases outside the gene matches: 1. Looked up from germline, CDR1 is SGHTA and CDR2 is FQGTGA. CDR3 region: CASRLAATGELFF. The CDR3 nucleotides read TGTGCCAGCAGACTAGCGGCCACCGGGGAGCTGTTTTTT.

V gene TRBV27 combines with J gene TRBJ2-3, with 12 bases aligning to TRBD2. Per the germline V gene, CDR1 is MNHEY and CDR2 is SMNVEV (reference sequence). The CDR3 has 13 residues. CDR3 in DNA: TGTGCATCAGCTAGCGGGGGGGCAGATACGCAGTATTTT. This codes for CASASGGADTQYF.

This chain links TRBV2 with TRBJ2-3; D may be TRBD1 (6 bases). The CDR3 length is 15 residues. Germline V gene data show CDR1 as SNHLY and CDR2 as FYNNEI. V lost 6 bases and J lost 1, with 14 bases in between. The CDR3 nucleotides read TGTGCCAGCAGGGGGACATCCATTCGCACAGATACGCAGTATTTT. Translated: CASRGTSIRTDTQYF.

This clone was seen a handful of times. The chain couples TRBV7-3 to TRBJ2-2, with TRBD2 matching over 12 bases. Per germline, CDR1 SGHTA and CDR2 FQGTGA. The CDR3 has 15 amino acids. Germline trimming cut 3 bases from V and 4 bases from J; bases unmatched to any gene: 0. The CDR3 loop is CASSLTSGSTGELFF. DNA for the CDR3: TGTGCCAGCAGCTTGACTAGCGGGAGCACCGGGGAGCTGTTTTTT.

This clone was observed a few times. The CDR3 protein is CASSAEGGNSPLHF. The CDR3 region has the DNA TGCGCCAGCTCGGCAGAGGGCGGGAATTCACCCCTCCACTTT. This chain uses TRBV5-1 with TRBJ1-6; D is ambiguous. With 7 bases removed from V and 7 bases from J, the gap between germline ends came to 15 bases. The CDR3 runs to 14 residues. Germline-derived CDR1 and CDR2 are SGHRS and YFSETQ.

The V and J genes are TRBV28 and TRBJ2-5; 7 nucleotides match TRBD1. Germline V gene sequence: CDR1 MDHEN, CDR2 SYDVKM. CDR3 length: 14 residues. The junction had 4 bases not matched to a gene; V was cut back by 4 bases and J by 2 bases. DNA of the CDR3: TGTGCCAGCAGTTCCACCAGGGGGCAAGAGACCCAGTACTTC. It specifies CASSSTRGQETQYF.

The V call is TRBV28, the J call TRBJ2-5; TRBD1 matches at 7 bases. The CDR3 runs to 15 residues. V lost 6 bases to trimming and J lost 4 bases; unmatched junction nucleotides: 11. In germline, CDR1 is MDHEN, CDR2 SYDVKM. CDR3 in amino acids: CASRGNRGAGETQYF. The DNA for the CDR3 is TGTGCCAGCAGAGGTAACAGGGGCGCGGGAGAGACCCAGTACTTC.

This sequence joins TRBV19 and TRBJ1-1; 10 bases match TRBD1. Germline V gene sequence: CDR1 LNHDA, CDR2 SQIVND (reference sequence). J gave up 2 bases and V 6 bases, and 12 bases lay outside the gene matches. The CDR3 is 17 residues long. CDR3 DNA: TGTGCCAGTAGCCCACTCCGACAGGGGGCCCTAAACACTGAAGCTTTCTTT. Protein sequence: CASSPLRQGALNTEAFF.

The gene calls are TRBV5-5 and TRBJ2-5; D gene uncertain. The CDR3 is made up of 13 amino acids. Germline lookup yields CDR1 SGHKS and CDR2 YYEKEE (reference sequence). Trimming removed 2 bases at V and 5 bases at J, with 10 bases between. CDR3 residues: CASSLAGFETQYF. The CDR3 coding sequence is TGTGCCAGCAGCTTAGCTGGGTTCGAGACCCAGTACTTC.

V and J are TRBV30 and TRBJ2-7; 7 nucleotides match TRBD1. The length of the CDR3 is 14 residues. V lost 6 bases, J lost 1 base, and 9 bases stayed unmatched. The V gene's germline CDR1 is GTSNPN and CDR2 SVGIG (reference sequence). The CDR3 loop is CACPRTGSSYEQYF. The CDR3 DNA reads TGTGCCTGCCCCCGGACAGGAAGTTCCTACGAGCAGTACTTC.

The chain uses TRBV4-3 and TRBJ1-1; 7 nucleotides align to TRBD1. The ends lost 3 bases at V and 1 base at J; junction bases unmatched: 11. In germline, CDR1 is LGHNA, CDR2 YSLEER. This CDR3 contains 17 residues. The CDR3: CASSQTRGGATNTEAFF. The CDR3, as DNA: TGCGCCAGCAGCCAGACCAGGGGGGGCGCGACGAACACTGAAGCTTTCTTT.

The rearrangement uses TRBV19 and TRBJ2-2; the D is unclear. This CDR3 contains 15 residues. V lost 7 bases and J lost 3, with 15 bases in between. Germline CDR1 reads LNHDA; CDR2 reads SQIVND (reference sequence). The DNA for the CDR3 is TGTGCCAGTATCAAACAGCTTCCCTACACCGGGGAGCTGTTTTTT. It specifies CASIKQLPYTGELFF.

CDR3: CASRSSGGELSYNEQFF. CDR3 in DNA: TGTGCCAGCCGGAGTAGCGGGGGGGAACTCTCCTACAATGAGCAGTTCTTC. The chain is built from TRBV7-8 and TRBJ2-1; 11 nucleotides align to TRBD2. Germline V gene data show CDR1 as SGHVS and CDR2 as FQNEAQ. There are 17 residues in the CDR3. V shed 8 bases and J 0 bases; nucleotides not matched to a gene: 9.

V gene TRBV28 combines with J gene TRBJ2-3, with TRBD2 matching over 11 bases. The CDR3 spans 15 residues. CDR1 is MDHEN and CDR2 is SYDVKM in the germline V gene. Trimming removed 4 bases from V and 7 bases from J; junction bases left unmatched: 7. The CDR3 DNA follows: TGTGCCAGCAGTTCACTGGGGACTAGCGGAAATACGCAGTATTTT. Its protein is CASSSLGTSGNTQYF. Variable domain in full (rest from reference TRBV28 and TRBJ2-3): DVKVTQSSRYLVKRTGEKVFLECVQDMDHENMFWYRQDPGLGLRLIYFSYDVKMKEKGDIPEGYSVSREKKERFSLILESASTNQTSMYLCASSSLGTSGNTQYFGPGTRLTVL.

V and J are TRBV28 and TRBJ1-4, with a tentative D call TRBD1 (5 bases). The length of the CDR3 is 14 residues. Germline CDR1 is MDHEN and CDR2 is SYDVKM. Trimming shortened V by 4 bases and J by 5 bases, and 11 bases separated the two germline ends. CDR3 nucleotides: TGTGCCAGCAGTTATGGGGGTGGGAATGAAAAACTGTTTTTT. Encoded protein: CASSYGGGNEKLFF.

This chain uses TRBV6-1 with TRBJ2-7; unclear D gene. The CDR3 consists of 13 residues. V gave up 3 bases and J gave up 7 bases, with 13 bases separating them. CDR1 is MNHNS and CDR2 is SASEGT in the germline V gene. The CDR3 region is CASSEIQAWEQYV. The CDR3 DNA is TGTGCCAGCAGTGAGATCCAGGCGTGGGAGCAGTACGTC.

The rearrangement joins TRBV28 to TRBJ2-1; 11 positions agree with TRBD2. Per germline, CDR1 MDHEN and CDR2 SYDVKM. The V and J ends lost 10 bases and 3 bases, in that order; junction bases with no gene match: 2. The CDR3 loop spans 13 amino acids. CDR3 nucleotide sequence: TGTGCCAAGGGACTAGCGGACTACAATGAGCAGTTCTTC. It is translated as CAKGLADYNEQFF. The full variable domain, rest sourced from reference TRBV28 and TRBJ2-1, is DVKVTQSSRYLVKRTGEKVFLECVQDMDHENMFWYRQDPGLGLRLIYFSYDVKMKEKGDIPEGYSVSREKKERFSLILESASTNQTSMYLCAKGLADYNEQFFGPGTRLTVL.

J is TRBJ2-6 and V is TRBV19; perhaps TRBD1 as D (6 bases). This CDR3 region has 18 residues. Germline lookup yields CDR1 LNHDA and CDR2 SQIVND (reference sequence). V was clipped by 3 bases and J by 0 bases, with 15 bases between them. For the CDR3, the DNA is TGTGCCAGTAGTATCGGACAGCTCCGATACTCTGGGGCCAACGTCCTGACTTTC. This codes for CASSIGQLRYSGANVLTF.

The rearrangement joins TRBV2 to TRBJ1-1; no firm D call. The V end lost 7 bases, the J end lost 1 base, and 4 bases lay between the germline ends. The CDR3 is made up of 11 amino acids. CDR1 and CDR2 from the germline V gene are SNHLY and FYNNEI. The CDR3 protein is CASNANTEAFF. The CDR3 DNA reads as TGTGCCAGCAATGCGAACACTGAAGCTTTCTTT.

The gene calls are TRBV6-1 and TRBJ1-5; TRBD1 matches at 9 bases. The CDR3 is 13 residues long. Germline loops: CDR1 MNHNS, CDR2 SASEGT. V trimming: 5 bases; J trimming: 7 bases; junction bases outside the gene matches: 3. Written as DNA, the CDR3 is TGTGCCAGCAGTCCGGACAGGGGCCAGCCCCAGCATTTT. Translating it yields CASSPDRGQPQHF.

The chain has TRBV6-6 and TRBJ1-2, with a weak D call TRBD1 (6 bases). This CDR3 is 15 amino acids long. The germline V gene encodes CDR1 MNHNY and CDR2 SVGAGI (reference sequence). The V end lost 2 bases, the J end lost 2 bases, and 12 bases lay between the germline ends. The CDR3 here is CASSYDAGQNYGYTF. The CDR3 DNA sequence: TGTGCCAGCAGTTACGATGCAGGACAGAACTATGGCTACACCTTC.

The chain joins TRBV7-2 to TRBJ2-1; D uncertain. CDR3 length equals 12 residues. In germline, CDR1 is SGHTA, CDR2 FQGNSA. Trimming removed 2 bases at V and 7 bases at J, with 6 bases between. The CDR3 loop is CASSLSRNEQFF. In DNA form, the CDR3 reads TGTGCCAGCAGCTTAAGTAGAAATGAGCAGTTCTTC.

The V and J genes are TRBV25-1 and TRBJ1-4, with 7 bases matching TRBD1. Germline V CDR1 and CDR2: MGHDK, SYGVNS. The CDR3 sequence is 17 residues long. V lost 2 bases to trimming and J lost 5 bases; unmatched junction nucleotides: 11. CDR3 sequence reads: CASSELRRDSANEKLFF. CDR3 nucleotides: TGTGCCAGCAGTGAACTACGTAGGGACAGCGCCAATGAAAAACTGTTTTTT.

The chain employs TRBV4-1 and TRBJ2-1, with 10 bases that match TRBD1. CDR1 is MGHRA and CDR2 is YSYEKL in the germline V gene. V shed 4 bases and J 6 bases; nucleotides not matched to a gene: 18. This CDR3 has 19 amino acids. CDR3 amino acids: CASSLPGTGVEKNPNEQFF. CDR3 bases: TGCGCCAGCAGCCTTCCCGGGACAGGGGTGGAAAAGAACCCCAATGAGCAGTTCTTC.

The CDR3 loop reads CASSPGHETQYF. Here the CDR3 DNA reads TGTGCCAGCTCACCAGGGCACGAGACCCAGTACTTC. The genes are TRBV18 and TRBJ2-5; D unclear. Germline CDR1 is KGHSH and CDR2 is LQKENI. Trimming left V 2 bases short and J 5 bases short, with 6 bases between. This CDR3 region has 12 residues.

This clone was seen once. The chain uses TRBV6-1 and TRBJ1-2; 8 bases fit TRBD1. The CDR3 extends over 14 amino acids. Germline V lookup: CDR1 MNHNS, CDR2 SASEGT. The J segment lost 8 bases and the V segment lost 6 bases, leaving 11 bases of the junction unmatched. The CDR3 DNA is TGTGCCAGCAGCCTCGACAGGGGAGGGACGGGCTACACCTTC. Protein product: CASSLDRGGTGYTF.

J is TRBJ2-2 and V is TRBV6-5; D remains ambiguous. The CDR3 covers 15 residues. The V end was cut by 4 bases, the J end by 4 bases, with 13 bases between. CDR1 is MNHEY, CDR2 SVGAGI, per germline. Here the CDR3 reads CASSFLRQRTGELFF. CDR3 nucleotide sequence: TGTGCCAGCAGTTTTTTACGGCAGCGCACCGGGGAGCTGTTTTTT.

The V call is TRBV13, the J call TRBJ1-6; 9 bases are a match to TRBD1. This CDR3 has 14 amino acids. Trimming took 6 bases from V and 7 from J; bases not matched to a gene: 4. Germline V gene sequence: CDR1 PRHDT, CDR2 FYEKMQ (reference sequence). In nucleotides, the CDR3 is TGTGCCAGCAGTAAGGGGACAGGGAATTCACCCCTCCACTTT. It is translated as CASSKGTGNSPLHF.